This record looks at one T cell receptor (beta chain) sequence and its context. Its antigen is unknown. This specimen belongs to a study of response to subunit inactivated influenza vaccine. This CDR3 is 16 amino acids long. In germline, CDR1 is SEHNR, CDR2 FQNEAQ (reference sequence). Trimming removed 5 bases at V and 6 bases at J, with 22 bases between. TCRdb redid the calling of the RT-PCR reads with MiXCR, one entry per CDR3 protein. In the table there are fewer than 250,000 distinct CDR3 sequences, over 13% of which are singletons. Overall study findings and caveats: That few new T cells are recruited by each seasonal influenza vaccination was the authors' suggestion.

The TCR sequence derives from a man between 45 and 60 years old who received an inactivated influenza vaccine. The sample consisted of CD8+ T cells sorted from PBMCs, taken 5 days after vaccination. This chain connects TRBV7-9 to TRBJ2-5; D possibly corresponds to TRBD1 (6 bases). CDR3 loop: CASSPTGTTLTKTQYF. CDR3 sequence (DNA): TGTGCCAGCAGCCCAACCGGGACAACTCTTACGAAGACCCAGTACTTC.